Listed below are T cell receptor beta chains from one sample, sequenced in a study of CD8 T cells in ankylosing spondylitis. TCRdb re-called the 5' RACE reads with MiXCR, one entry per CDR3 protein. The data contain some 290,000 distinct CDR3 sequences, 20% of them singletons. The sample consisted of blood, either unsorted or a sorted T cell fraction (not recorded which). All receptors come from a male donor with ankylosing spondylitis or in good health (not recorded which). CDR3s include the opening cysteine and the closing phenylalanine or tryptophan. D genes are given only for firm matches. Rows give clone size only sometimes, using once, few, many, or a class for an expanded clone.

J gene | clone size | V gene | D gene | CDR3 protein | CDR3 DNA
TRBJ2-2 | - | TRBV6-5 | - | CASSYSFSGTSTGELFF | TGTGCCAGCAGTTACTCTTTTTCGGGAACTAGCACCGGGGAGCTGTTTTTT
TRBJ1-1 | - | TRBV5-1 | - | CASGGGKNTEAFF | TGCGCCAGCGGTGGGGGCAAGAACACTGAAGCTTTCTTT
TRBJ1-5 | - | TRBV27 | - | CASSLGSQNSNQPQHF | TGTGCCAGCAGTTTGGGCAGCCAAAATAGCAATCAGCCCCAGCATTTT
TRBJ2-2 | many | TRBV10-3 | - | CAIRGSETNTGELFF | TGTGCCATCAGGGGTAGCGAAACGAACACCGGGGAGCTGTTTTTT
TRBJ2-1 | many | TRBV11-2 | - | CASSPTGAGSIRSYNEQFF | TGTGCCAGCAGCCCGACCGGTGCAGGGAGTATTCGCTCCTACAATGAGCAGTTCTTC
TRBJ1-4 | - | TRBV6-5 | - | CASSYGIPPEGLNEKPFF | TGTGCCAGCAGTTACGGCATTCCCCCTGAGGGACTTAATGAAAAACCGTTTTTT
TRBJ2-1 | few | TRBV29-1 | - | CSVDSQSSYNEQFF | TGCAGCGTTGATTCCCAGAGCTCCTACAATGAGCAGTTCTTC
TRBJ1-2 | few | TRBV9 | - | CASSGSRLSNYGYTF | TGTGCCAGCAGCGGTAGCAGACTTTCTAACTATGGCTACACCTTC
TRBJ1-5 | few | TRBV6-2/TRBV6-3 | TRBD1 | CASSLLGGDRGDYSNQPQHF | TGTGCCAGCAGCCTCTTAGGAGGGGACAGGGGCGACTATAGCAATCAGCCCCAGCATTTT
TRBJ1-2 | many | TRBV12-3/TRBV12-4 | - | CASSLESGGKSNYGYTF | TGTGCCAGCAGTTTAGAGTCAGGAGGAAAGTCCAACTATGGCTACACCTTC
TRBJ2-5 | - | TRBV28 | - | CASSSKTEQETQYF | TGTGCCAGCAGTTCTAAGACAGAACAAGAGACCCAGTACTTC
TRBJ2-1 | - | TRBV7-7 | - | CASSLGGRYNEQFF | TGTGCTAGCAGCTTGGGGGGCCGGTACAATGAGCAGTTCTTC
TRBJ2-1 | - | TRBV11-2 | TRBD1 | CASSRARRSRGSYNEQFF | TGTGCCAGCAGCCGAGCCCGGCGTAGCAGGGGGTCCTACAATGAGCAGTTCTTC
TRBJ2-1 | - | TRBV6-1 | TRBD2 | CASMTSGGVGSYNEQFF | TGTGCCAGCATGACTAGCGGGGGGGTAGGGTCCTACAATGAGCAGTTCTTC
TRBJ1-5 | few | TRBV10-3 | - | CAISGQLNQPQHF | TGTGCCATCAGTGGGCAGCTCAATCAGCCCCAGCATTTT
TRBJ1-4 | - | TRBV5-1 | - | CASRSGAIEKLFF | TGCGCCAGCAGGTCGGGGGCTATTGAAAAACTGTTTTTT
TRBJ1-3 | few | TRBV6-1 | TRBD1 | CASKPGQGSGNTIYF | TGTGCCAGCAAACCGGGACAGGGCTCTGGAAACACCATATATTTT
TRBJ2-3 | once | TRBV9 | - | CASSRIGIGAYSTDTQYF | TGTGCCAGCAGCAGAATTGGGATCGGGGCCTATAGCACAGATACGCAGTATTTT
TRBJ2-1 | - | TRBV2 | - | CASTISPGARNEQFF | TGTGCCAGCACCATATCTCCGGGAGCGAGGAATGAGCAGTTCTTC
TRBJ2-1 | few | TRBV20-1 | TRBD1 | CSAAQGAVDNEQFF | TGCAGTGCTGCACAGGGGGCTGTCGACAATGAGCAGTTCTTC
TRBJ1-6 | few | TRBV14 | - | CASSQETSNSPLHF | TGTGCCAGCAGCCAAGAAACAAGTAATTCACCCCTCCACTTT
TRBJ1-1 | - | TRBV2 | - | CASSSGTVNTEAFF | TGTGCCAGCAGTTCAGGGACGGTGAACACTGAAGCTTTCTTT
TRBJ2-1 | - | TRBV10-3 | TRBD2 | CAINLAGGNEQFF | TGTGCCATCAATCTAGCGGGGGGTAATGAGCAGTTCTTC
TRBJ2-3 | - | TRBV3-1 | - | CASSQTTSTTDTQYF | TGTGCCAGCAGCCAGACGACTAGTACGACAGATACGCAGTATTTT
TRBJ1-2 | many | TRBV12-3/TRBV12-4 | - | CASSSRDNHGYTF | TGTGCCAGCAGTTCAAGGGATAATCATGGCTACACCTTC
TRBJ1-5 | - | TRBV20-1 | TRBD1 | CSARFTGVQPQHF | TGCAGTGCTAGATTCACAGGGGTTCAGCCCCAGCATTTT
TRBJ2-1 | many | TRBV12-3/TRBV12-4 | - | CASSLDHEQFF | TGTGCCAGCAGTTTAGACCATGAGCAGTTCTTC
TRBJ2-3 | few | TRBV3-1 | - | CASTFRSGGTDTQYF | TGTGCCAGCACCTTCCGGTCCGGAGGCACAGATACGCAGTATTTT
TRBJ1-1 | - | TRBV5-1 | TRBD1 | CASSLGQGHTEAFF | TGCGCCAGCAGCCTTGGACAGGGGCACACTGAAGCTTTCTTT
TRBJ2-3 | few | TRBV5-1 | - | CASSLLRGDISSTDTQYF | TGCGCCAGCAGCTTGTTGCGGGGAGACATCTCTAGCACAGATACGCAGTATTTT
TRBJ2-3 | many | TRBV5-1 | - | CASSLPSTDTQYF | TGCGCCAGCAGTCTTCCTAGCACAGATACGCAGTATTTT
TRBJ1-2 | few | TRBV5-1 | TRBD1 | CASSEGAGTYGYTF | TGCGCCAGCAGCGAGGGGGCGGGGACCTATGGCTACACCTTC
TRBJ2-1 | few | TRBV5-1 | - | CASSPPPRWDSYNEQFF | TGCGCCAGCAGCCCCCCCCCGCGTTGGGACTCCTACAATGAGCAGTTCTTC
TRBJ1-4 | many | TRBV6-5 | - | CASSYSAGRPTEKLFF | TGTGCCAGCAGTTACTCCGCTGGACGGCCGACTGAAAAACTGTTTTTT
TRBJ2-5 | - | TRBV12-3/TRBV12-4 | TRBD2 | CASTTSGRDQYF | TGTGCCAGCACGACTAGCGGGAGGGACCAGTACTTC
TRBJ1-1 | - | TRBV7-2 | TRBD1 | CASSYGTGLLNTEAFF | TGTGCCAGCAGCTACGGGACAGGGCTTTTGAACACTGAAGCTTTCTTT
TRBJ2-1 | many | TRBV20-1 | TRBD2 | CSARDLEASGSNEQFF | TGCAGTGCTAGAGATCTGGAGGCTAGCGGGAGCAATGAGCAGTTCTTC
TRBJ2-3 | - | TRBV11-2 | - | CASLSPLRSTDTQYF | TGTGCCAGCTTGAGCCCCCTTAGAAGCACAGATACGCAGTATTTT
TRBJ2-1 | - | TRBV29-1 | TRBD2 | CSVEGVLAGSNEQFF | TGCAGCGTTGAAGGGGTCCTAGCGGGAAGCAATGAGCAGTTCTTC
TRBJ2-3 | - | TRBV27 | - | CASSTSENTQYF | TGTGCCAGCAGCACATCCGAGAATACGCAGTATTTT
TRBJ2-2 | few | TRBV5-5 | TRBD1 | CASSLRQGHNTGELFF | TGTGCCAGCAGCTTGCGACAGGGCCATAACACCGGGGAGCTGTTTTTT
TRBJ2-5 | many | TRBV7-6 | - | CASSLVVRETQYF | TGTGCCAGCAGCTTAGTAGTGAGGGAGACCCAGTACTTC
TRBJ2-2 | - | TRBV6-5 | - | CASSYSSWTGRGTGELFF | TGTGCCAGCAGTTACTCGAGTTGGACAGGCCGGGGGACCGGGGAGCTGTTTTTT
TRBJ2-3 | - | TRBV15 | TRBD2 | CATGLAERRADTQYF | TGTGCCACCGGACTAGCGGAGAGGAGGGCAGATACGCAGTATTTT
TRBJ1-6 | - | TRBV7-6 | - | CASSLGQGRNSPLHF | TGTGCCAGCAGCTTAGGCCAGGGTCGTAATTCACCCCTCCACTTT